This is a list of T cell receptor beta chains from one sample in a study of blood T cell repertoires in COVID-19. Sequencing used immunoSEQ multiplex PCR; TCRdb keeps in-frame clones, though not all of them. The data contain around 250,000 clones, 65% to 85% of them singletons. Sequencing was done on a sample of peripheral blood. The receptor set was obtained from a woman aged 40 to 55 who had recovered from COVID-19. Both conserved end residues are part of each CDR3. The D gene is left open where the match is weak. Clone size is not always given. Where it is, it says once, few, many or a class for expanded clones.

>TRBJ1-6|16|TRBD1|.|TRBV3-1/TRBV3-2
CASSPTQDRGLSPLHF
TGTGCCAGCAGCCCCACCCAGGACAGGGGTTTATCACCCCTCCACTTT
>TRBJ1-1|14|.|.|TRBV7-8
CASSSLTGNTEAFF
TGTGCCAGCAGCTCCCTAACGGGGAACACTGAAGCTTTCTTT
>TRBJ2-7|16|TRBD1|.|TRBV5-1
CASSLTTGAVPYEQYF
TGCGCCAGCAGCTTGACGACAGGGGCCGTTCCCTACGAGCAGTACTTC
>TRBJ1-1|13|.|.|TRBV12-3/TRBV12-4
CASSLVEGRGAFF
TGTGCCAGCAGTTTAGTAGAAGGGAGGGGAGCTTTCTTT
>TRBJ1-6|15|.|few|TRBV11-2
CASSLGGGVGSPLHF
TGTGCCAGCAGCTTAGGGGGAGGAGTAGGTTCACCCCTCCACTTT
>TRBJ2-7|17|.|.|TRBV11-3
CASSLDRYRGSSYEQYF
TGTGCCAGCAGCTTAGATCGATATAGGGGGAGCTCCTACGAGCAGTACTTC
>TRBJ2-5|13|.|.|TRBV11-2
CASSSLITETQYF
TGTGCCAGCAGCTCACTCATCACCGAGACCCAGTACTTC
>TRBJ1-6|13|.|.|TRBV5-1
CASREPGNSPLHF
TGCGCCAGCAGGGAGCCAGGGAATTCACCCCTCCACTTT
>TRBJ1-2|13|TRBD1|.|TRBV5-1
CASSPIQGYGYTF
TGCGCCAGCAGCCCTATACAGGGGTATGGCTACACCTTC
>TRBJ2-1|16|TRBD1|.|TRBV5-1
CASSLVQGVFHNEQFF
TGCGCCAGCAGCTTGGTACAGGGGGTGTTTCATAATGAGCAGTTCTTC
>TRBJ2-7|15|.|.|TRBV6-5
CASSYDPRQGYEQYF
TGTGCCAGCAGTTACGACCCGCGGCAGGGATACGAGCAGTACTTC
>TRBJ2-1|15|.|.|TRBV7-9
CASSSDSRGYNEQFF
TGTGCCAGCAGCTCCGACTCAAGGGGTTACAATGAGCAGTTCTTC
>TRBJ2-7|15|.|.|TRBV6-2/TRBV6-3
CASSYLGGAGAEQYF
TGTGCCAGCAGTTACCTGGGTGGAGCTGGGGCCGAGCAGTACTTC
>TRBJ2-5|13|.|.|TRBV9
CASSVAGSETQYF
TGTGCCAGCAGCGTAGCGGGGTCGGAGACCCAGTACTTC
>TRBJ1-1|14|TRBD1|.|TRBV28
CASRPDRSVTEAFF
TGTGCCAGCAGACCGGACAGGTCCGTCACTGAAGCTTTCTTT
>TRBJ2-7|14|TRBD1|.|TRBV6-5
CATSSGTGGREQYF
TGTGCCACTAGTTCGGGGACAGGGGGCCGCGAGCAGTACTTC
>TRBJ2-5|16|TRBD2|.|TRBV29-1
CSVRGVVAGPWGTQYF
TGCAGCGTTCGCGGCGTAGTAGCGGGGCCGTGGGGAACCCAGTACTTC
>TRBJ1-2|19|TRBD1|.|TRBV27
CASSLHRSLGTGANYGYTF
TGTGCCAGCAGTTTACATAGAAGCCTTGGGACAGGGGCGAACTATGGCTACACCTTC
>TRBJ2-3|15|TRBD2|once|TRBV6-5
CASSYGTTSTDTQYF
TGTGCCAGCAGTTACGGGACTACTAGCACAGATACGCAGTATTTT
>TRBJ2-2|14|.|.|TRBV6-1
CASSELRGIGELFF
TGTGCCAGCAGTGAACTTAGGGGGATCGGGGAGCTGTTTTTT
>TRBJ1-5|15|.|.|TRBV6-5
CASSYSGRGNQPQHF
TGTGCCAGCAGTTACTCAGGGAGAGGCAATCAGCCCCAGCATTTT
>TRBJ1-3|15|TRBD1|.|TRBV24-1
CATSDTRTGGNTIYF
TGTGCCACCAGTGATACCAGGACAGGGGGCAACACCATATATTTT
>TRBJ1-2|14|.|.|TRBV3-1/TRBV3-2
CASSQDTAGNGYTF
TGTGCCAGCAGCCAAGATACGGCAGGGAATGGCTACACCTTC
>TRBJ1-4|14|.|.|TRBV3-1/TRBV3-2
CASSQVGLDEKLFF
TGTGCCAGCAGCCAAGTGGGCCTGGATGAAAAACTGTTTTTT
>TRBJ2-3|15|TRBD2|.|TRBV27
CASSLSAGGSDTQYF
TGTGCCAGCAGTTTATCGGCGGGGGGTTCAGATACGCAGTATTTT
>TRBJ1-5|13|.|.|TRBV2
CASSVWEDQPQHF
TGTGCCAGCAGTGTTTGGGAGGATCAGCCCCAGCATTTT
>TRBJ1-2|19|TRBD1|.|TRBV7-9
CASSLIAPGQGPTNYGYTF
TGTGCCAGCAGCTTAATTGCCCCGGGACAGGGACCTACTAACTATGGCTACACCTTC
>TRBJ2-5|14|.|.|TRBV5-1
CASSLARAGETQYF
TGCGCCAGCAGCTTGGCCAGGGCTGGGGAGACCCAGTACTTC
>TRBJ2-7|13|.|.|TRBV6-5
CASAQWGVGEQYF
TGTGCCAGCGCCCAGTGGGGGGTGGGGGAGCAGTACTTC
>TRBJ1-1|14|.|.|TRBV2
CASSVLTANTEAFF
TGTGCCAGCAGTGTTCTGACAGCGAACACTGAAGCTTTCTTT
>TRBJ1-2|13|.|.|TRBV7-9
CASSTMGTYGYTF
TGTGCCAGCAGTACGATGGGCACCTATGGCTACACCTTC
>TRBJ2-1|13|TRBD1|.|TRBV11-3
CASSLGQNNEQFF
TGTGCCAGCAGCCTGGGACAGAACAATGAGCAGTTCTTC
>TRBJ2-7|14|.|.|TRBV11-3
CASSLLRGSYEQYF
TGTGCCAGCAGCTTATTACGGGGTTCCTACGAGCAGTACTTC
>TRBJ2-7|14|TRBD1|.|TRBV10-3
CAISTTGGEYEQYF
TGTGCCATCAGCACGACAGGGGGGGAGTACGAGCAGTACTTC
>TRBJ2-3|17|TRBD2|once|TRBV5-6
CASSLALSGGDTDTQYF
TGTGCCAGCAGCTTGGCCCTTAGCGGGGGCGACACAGATACGCAGTATTTT
>TRBJ1-3|15|.|.|TRBV15
CATSRELSSGNTIYF
TGTGCCACCAGCAGAGAATTATCGTCTGGAAACACCATATATTTT
>TRBJ2-1|13|.|.|TRBV28
CASSFSGDNEQFF
TGTGCCAGCAGTTTTTCGGGGGACAATGAGCAGTTCTTC
>TRBJ2-3|15|TRBD2|few|TRBV6-4
CASSDSSGGTDTQYF
TGTGCCAGCAGTGACTCTAGCGGGGGCACAGATACGCAGTATTTT
>TRBJ2-7|13|.|.|TRBV28
CASSLPVSYEQYF
TGTGCCAGCAGTTTACCCGTCTCCTACGAGCAGTACTTC
>TRBJ1-3|14|TRBD1|.|TRBV30
CAWRGQGEGNTIYF
TGTGCCTGGAGGGGACAGGGGGAAGGAAACACCATATATTTT
>TRBJ1-4|15|TRBD1|.|TRBV3-1/TRBV3-2
CASSQNTGGAEKLFF
TGTGCCAGCAGCCAAAACACAGGGGGCGCGGAAAAACTGTTTTTT
>TRBJ2-5|15|.|once|TRBV5-1
CASSRETPYQETQYF
TGCGCCAGCAGCAGAGAAACCCCCTACCAAGAGACCCAGTACTTC
>TRBJ2-6|15|.|.|TRBV28
CASSLYQGQGNVLTF
TGTGCCAGCAGTTTATACCAGGGTCAGGGCAACGTCCTGACTTTC
>TRBJ1-2|15|TRBD1|once|TRBV7-3
CASSPGQGRLYGYTF
TGTGCCAGCAGCCCGGGACAGGGACGGCTCTATGGCTACACCTTC
>TRBJ2-2|15|TRBD1|few|TRBV28
CASSLGDRGPGELFF
TGTGCCAGCAGTTTAGGGGACAGGGGTCCCGGGGAGCTGTTTTTT
>TRBJ2-1|16|TRBD2|.|TRBV3-1/TRBV3-2
CASSPLSGTSYNEQFF
TGTGCCAGCAGTCCCCTGAGCGGGACCTCCTACAATGAGCAGTTCTTC